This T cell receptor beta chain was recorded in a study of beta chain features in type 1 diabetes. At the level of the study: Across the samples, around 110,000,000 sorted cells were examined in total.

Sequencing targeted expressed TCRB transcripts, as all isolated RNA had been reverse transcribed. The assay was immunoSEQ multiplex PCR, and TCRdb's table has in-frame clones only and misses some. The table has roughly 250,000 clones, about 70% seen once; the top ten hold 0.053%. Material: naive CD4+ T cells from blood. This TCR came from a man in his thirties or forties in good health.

CDR3 sequence reads: CASSLQRTSVSYEQYF. The CDR3 nucleotides are TGTGCCAGCAGCCTCCAACGGACTAGCGTCTCCTACGAGCAGTACTTC. The V call is TRBV7-2, the J call TRBJ2-7, with 9 bases matching TRBD2. The CDR3 sequence is 16 residues long. Germline values: CDR1 SGHTA, CDR2 FQGNSA. Trimming took 5 bases from V and 0 from J; bases not matched to a gene: 8. Combining the CDR3 with reference TRBV7-2 and TRBJ2-7 gives the whole variable domain GAGVSQSPSNKVTEKGKDVELRCDPISGHTALYWYRQSLGQGLEFLIYFQGNSAPDKSGLPSDRFSAERTGGSVSTLTIQRTQQEDSAVYLCASSLQRTSVSYEQYFGPGTRLTVT.